This T cell receptor beta chain was identified in a study of CD8+ T cells in alopecia areata. Study-wide context: For 6 to 18 months, tofacitinib was taken, and 6 months off drug followed. General observations from the study: Scalp sequencing also captures normal skin's resident alphabeta T cells.

The CDR3 loop spans 13 amino acids. Germline lookup yields CDR1 SGDLS and CDR2 YYNGEE. The V end was cut by 4 bases, the J end by 3 bases, with 8 bases between. Extracted RNA was reverse transcribed into cDNA, the sequencing template. Profiling relied on immunoSEQ multiplex PCR, and the TCRdb table lists in-frame clones only, not all of them. The table records about 160,000 clones, roughly 50% of them present only once. Concerning this clone: Its antigen is not identified.

The source material was CD4+ T cells sorted from blood. This clonotype was obtained from a human donor with alopecia areata. V and J are TRBV9 and TRBJ2-1; D gene unclear. CDR3 residues: CASSQEFYNEQFF. CDR3 sequence (DNA): TGTGCCAGCAGCCAGGAATTCTACAATGAGCAGTTCTTC.